A single sample is the source of the 4 T cell receptor beta chains below, sequenced in a study of CD8+ T cells in alopecia areata. Regarding treatment: oral pan-JAK inhibitor, 5-10 mg twice daily. RNA extraction and reverse transcription yielded cDNA as sequencing template. Sequencing used immunoSEQ multiplex PCR; TCRdb keeps in-frame clones, though not all of them. The sample yields hundreds of thousands of clones, roughly 50% seen once. The material sequenced was CD4+ T cells sorted from blood, taken at week 24, from a patient treated with tofacitinib. The origin of the receptors is a human donor with alopecia areata.

This chain links TRBV11-2 with TRBJ2-7; possible D gene TRBD2, 7 bases. The germline V and J ends were trimmed by 4 bases and 4 bases, with 23 bases remaining between them. This CDR3 is built from 17 residues. Germline CDR1 reads SGHAT; CDR2 reads FQNNGV. The CDR3 sequence is CASSSRGGWDLGYEQYF. Written as DNA, the CDR3 is TGTGCCAGCAGCTCTAGGGGGGGATGGGACTTAGGATACGAGCAGTACTTC.

The rearrangement joins TRBV4-1 to TRBJ1-6; a weak D match, TRBD1 (6 bases). The CDR3 is 12 residues long. Per germline, CDR1 MGHRA and CDR2 YSYEKL. Trimming left V 0 bases short and J 12 bases short, with 6 bases between. Written as DNA, the CDR3 is TGCGCCAGCAGCCAAGAACAGGGACCCCTCCACTTT. It yields the protein CASSQEQGPLHF.

This clone was seen a handful of times. The chain is built from TRBV10-3 and TRBJ2-1; 8 positions match TRBD2. The CDR3 consists of 14 residues. V trimming: 3 bases; J trimming: 6 bases; junction bases outside the gene matches: 4. Germline CDR1 reads ENHRY; CDR2 reads SYGVKD. CDR3 sequence reads: CAISDGLAGNEQFF. CDR3 nucleotides: TGTGCCATCAGTGATGGACTAGCTGGCAATGAGCAGTTCTTC.

The chain combines TRBV27 with TRBJ2-7; 8 bases map to TRBD2. Germline V gene lookup returns CDR1 MNHEY and CDR2 SMNVEV (reference sequence). The V segment lost 1 base and the J segment 1 base; nucleotides outside the gene matches: 6. This CDR3 comprises 16 residues. In DNA form, the CDR3 reads TGTGCCAGCAGTTTATGGGCGGGGGGCCGATCCTACGAGCAGTACTTC. Encoded protein: CASSLWAGGRSYEQYF.